This T cell receptor beta chain was retrieved from a study of a mutant IDH1 vaccine in newly diagnosed glioma. As for the study in general: Commencement of vaccination occurred 4-6 weeks following radiotherapy alone, or concurrently with temozolomide cycles. Males made up 62.5% and females 37.5% of treated patients, whose mean age was about 40 years. General study points: Changes to the top peripheral T cell clonotypes appeared unrelated to pseudoprogression.

Germline V gives CDR1 MNHEY, CDR2 SMNVEV (reference sequence). This CDR3 comprises 16 residues. The germline V and J ends were trimmed by 6 bases and 4 bases, with 16 bases remaining between them. Regarding time point: week 23, last vaccination. Each dose delivered 300 ug of mutant IDH1 20-mer peptide subcutaneously with imiquimod. Patients carried new grade 3 or 4 IDH1-mutant astrocytomas lacking nuclear ATRX. Assay: immunoSEQ multiplex PCR; the TCRdb copy retains only in-frame clones and omits some. The sample includes about 82,000 clones, approximately 85% of them seen just once. A remark on this clone: Its specificity is not known.

The TCR was taken from a man in his thirties or forties with glioma. Some clones in this sample may be carry-over from other donors' samples. The specimen comprised PBMCs, sampled from a glioma patient whose treatment included an IDH1 peptide vaccine. The chain has TRBV27 and TRBJ1-6, with a tentative D call TRBD1 (6 bases). Here the CDR3 reads CASRPSMTGYNSPLHF. The CDR3 DNA reads TGTGCCAGCAGGCCTTCGATGACAGGTTATAATTCACCCCTCCACTTT.